The rows below give T cell receptor beta chains drawn from one sample of a study of T cells after yellow fever vaccination. TCRdb re-analysed the 5' RACE reads in MiXCR, keeping a single row per CDR3 protein. The data hold under 250,000 distinct CDR3 sequences, with under 3.5% observed a single time. This specimen was CD4+ T cells sorted from PBMCs, taken 10 days after the yellow fever booster vaccination. The receptors were sampled from a man between 18 and 29 years old who received the YFV17D yellow fever vaccine. Each CDR3 is given with its conserved first and last residue. A D gene is named only where the DNA matches it firmly. Size tells how often a clone was seen (once, few, many) or the class of an expanded clone, and some rows leave it out.

j_call d_call clone_size v_call cdr3_aa cdr3_nt
TRBJ2-5 - many TRBV7-2 CASSTAGAPQYF TGTGCCAGCAGCACCGCAGGGGCCCCCCAGTACTTC
TRBJ1-1 - many TRBV28 CASSGTLTEAFF TGTGCCAGCAGTGGAACCCTCACTGAAGCTTTCTTT
TRBJ2-5 TRBD1 - TRBV5-1 CASSSGQGDQETQYF TGCGCCAGCAGCTCAGGACAGGGCGATCAAGAGACCCAGTACTTC
TRBJ2-5 - many TRBV4-2 CASSQDPEHETQYF TGTGCCAGCAGCCAAGATCCCGAGCACGAGACCCAGTACTTC
TRBJ2-1 TRBD2 few TRBV4-3 CASSRLRLAGGNNEQFF TGCGCCAGCAGCCGACTCCGACTAGCGGGGGGGAACAATGAGCAGTTCTTC
TRBJ2-5 - - TRBV18 CASSPSSLQETQYF TGTGCCAGCTCACCAAGCTCCCTACAAGAGACCCAGTACTTC
TRBJ2-6 TRBD2 - TRBV7-2 CASSVSGGWSSGANVLTF TGTGCCAGCAGCGTTAGCGGGGGGTGGTCCAGTGGGGCCAACGTCCTGACTTTC
TRBJ2-5 - few TRBV23-1 CASSQWRDGGTQYF TGCGCCAGCAGTCAATGGAGGGATGGAGGGACCCAGTACTTC
TRBJ1-2 TRBD1 few TRBV18 CASSPSTRTGSFGYTF TGTGCCAGCTCACCATCCACTCGGACAGGGTCGTTTGGCTACACCTTC
TRBJ1-2 - few TRBV10-2 CASSESPAGFYGYTF TGCGCCAGCAGTGAGTCCCCCGCAGGTTTTTATGGCTACACCTTC
TRBJ2-3 - many TRBV7-9 CASSRTLGGTDTQYF TGTGCCAGCAGCCGTACACTGGGTGGCACAGATACGCAGTATTTT
TRBJ2-2 - few TRBV20-1 CSARASESGELFF TGCAGTGCTAGGGCCTCGGAGAGCGGGGAGCTGTTTTTT
TRBJ1-1 - many TRBV30 CAWSRGWTEAFF TGTGCCTGGAGCCGGGGGTGGACTGAAGCTTTCTTT
TRBJ2-3 - - TRBV20-1 CSALPGTDTQYF TGCAGTGCCCTCCCCGGGACAGATACGCAGTATTTT
TRBJ1-2 - - TRBV10-3 CAITHSTASYGYTF TGTGCCATCACACATAGTACGGCTTCCTATGGCTACACCTTC
TRBJ2-1 TRBD1 many TRBV14 CASSPRVGQGTEQFF TGTGCCAGCAGCCCCAGGGTCGGACAGGGGACTGAGCAGTTCTTC
TRBJ1-4 - many TRBV20-1 CSGTVNEKLFF TGCAGTGGGACGGTGAATGAAAAACTGTTTTTT
TRBJ1-5 - many TRBV7-2 CASSLEWIQGYSNQPQHF TGTGCCAGCAGCTTAGAATGGATCCAGGGCTATAGCAATCAGCCCCAGCATTTT
TRBJ1-1 TRBD1 many TRBV7-2 CASSPTGFRTEAFF TGTGCCAGCAGCCCGACAGGGTTTCGAACTGAAGCTTTCTTT
TRBJ2-3 - many TRBV5-1 CASSAGTDSSTDTQYF TGCGCCAGCAGCGCCGGGACGGATAGCAGCACAGATACGCAGTATTTT
TRBJ1-3 - many TRBV7-2 CASSRVPGNTIYF TGTGCCAGCAGCCGGGTGCCCGGAAACACCATATATTTT
TRBJ1-5 - few TRBV10-3 CAISAGTYNQPQHF TGTGCCATCAGTGCAGGGACCTACAATCAGCCCCAGCATTTT
TRBJ1-3 TRBD1 - TRBV7-8 CASSLVGGASSGNTIYF TGTGCCAGCAGCTTAGTAGGGGGCGCCAGCTCTGGAAACACCATATATTTT
TRBJ2-2 - few TRBV30 CAWSGLGELFF TGTGCCTGGAGTGGTCTGGGGGAGCTGTTTTTT
TRBJ2-5 - - TRBV7-2 CASSPRLQAQYF TGTGCCAGCAGCCCGAGGTTGCAGGCCCAGTACTTC
TRBJ1-2 - many TRBV7-2 CASSHLRGGNGYTF TGTGCCAGCAGCCACTTGCGCGGGGGAAATGGCTACACCTTC
TRBJ1-1 - many TRBV5-1 CAIPGEETTEAFF TGCGCCATTCCCGGGGAGGAAACCACTGAAGCTTTCTTT
TRBJ2-4 - - TRBV10-3 CAISDRTGTRGNIQYF TGTGCCATCAGTGACCGGACCGGGACACGGGGGAACATTCAGTACTTC
TRBJ2-3 - many TRBV6-2/TRBV6-3 CASRLDWPGADTQYF TGTGCCAGCAGGCTCGACTGGCCGGGCGCAGATACGCAGTATTTT
TRBJ2-3 TRBD2 many TRBV13 CASSLGWSGDLTDTQYF TGTGCCAGCAGCTTAGGGTGGAGCGGGGATCTCACAGATACGCAGTATTTT
TRBJ1-6 - many TRBV5-4 CASSLGQNSPLHF TGTGCCAGCAGCTTGGGACAAAATTCACCCCTCCACTTT
TRBJ1-6 - many TRBV28 CATASDNSPLHF TGTGCCACCGCTTCGGATAATTCACCCCTCCACTTT
TRBJ2-3 - few TRBV27 CASSLRAGVRATDTQYF TGTGCCAGCAGTTTAAGGGCAGGGGTCCGGGCGACAGATACGCAGTATTTT
TRBJ1-1 - many TRBV21-1 CASGTGVNTEAFF TGTGCCAGCGGGACAGGAGTGAACACTGAAGCTTTCTTT
TRBJ2-7 - few TRBV6-5 CASQSPGRPRVREQYF TGTGCCAGCCAGAGCCCGGGACGACCGAGGGTTAGGGAGCAGTACTTC
TRBJ1-2 - few TRBV7-2 CASSFKGGRHGYTF TGTGCCAGCAGCTTTAAGGGAGGAAGGCATGGCTACACCTTC
TRBJ1-1 - - TRBV7-2 CASSPVRGGVNTEAFF TGTGCCAGCAGCCCCGTGCGGGGGGGGGTGAACACTGAAGCTTTCTTT
TRBJ2-5 TRBD1 many TRBV12-3/TRBV12-4 CASSWGQGKETQYF TGTGCCAGCAGTTGGGGACAGGGTAAAGAGACCCAGTACTTC
TRBJ2-5 TRBD2 many TRBV9 CASSVRAGGLETQYF TGTGCCAGCAGCGTACGGGCGGGGGGCCTAGAGACCCAGTACTTC